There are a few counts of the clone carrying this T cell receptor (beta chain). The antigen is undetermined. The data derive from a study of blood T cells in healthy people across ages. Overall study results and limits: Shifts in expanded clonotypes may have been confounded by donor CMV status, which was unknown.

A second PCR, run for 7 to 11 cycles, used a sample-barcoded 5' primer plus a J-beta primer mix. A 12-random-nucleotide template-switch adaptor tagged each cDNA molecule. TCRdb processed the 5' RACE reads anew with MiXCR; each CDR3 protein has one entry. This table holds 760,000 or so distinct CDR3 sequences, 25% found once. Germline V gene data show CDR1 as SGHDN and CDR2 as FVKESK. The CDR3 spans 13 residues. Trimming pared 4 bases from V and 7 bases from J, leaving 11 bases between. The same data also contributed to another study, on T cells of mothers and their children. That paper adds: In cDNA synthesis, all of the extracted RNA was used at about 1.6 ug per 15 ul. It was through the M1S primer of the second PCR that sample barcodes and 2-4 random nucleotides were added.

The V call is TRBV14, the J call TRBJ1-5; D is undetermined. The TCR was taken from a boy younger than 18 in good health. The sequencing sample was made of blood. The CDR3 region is CASSPSRSQPQHF. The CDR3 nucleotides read TGTGCCAGCAGCCCTTCCAGGAGCCAGCCCCAGCATTTT.